These 8 T cell receptor beta chains were sequenced from one sample in a study of blood T cell repertoires in COVID-19. Sequencing was performed with immunoSEQ multiplex PCR; in TCRdb, only in-frame clones are kept and a portion is missing. This sample carries 150,000 to 200,000 clones, roughly 85% of them seen once, and the ten largest clones take approximately 11%. The sample taken for sequencing was peripheral blood. Source of these receptors: a human donor with active or convalescent COVID-19. The donor label of this sample is uncertain.

The table lists this clone with a few counts. The chain combines TRBV3-1 (or the pseudogene TRBV3-2) with TRBJ1-5, with TRBD1 as a possible D gene (6 bases). CDR3 length equals 15 residues. Germline CDR1 is LGHDT and CDR2 is YNNKEL (reference sequence). V was trimmed by 4 bases and J by 0 bases, leaving 10 bases between them. The CDR3 nucleotides read TGTGCCAGCAGCCTTACGGACAGTAGCAATCAGCCCCAGCATTTT. Its translation is CASSLTDSSNQPQHF.

The chain links TRBV15 to TRBJ1-3; D call uncertain. Germline V lookup: CDR1 LNHNV, CDR2 YYDKDF (reference sequence). V was clipped by 6 bases and J by 4 bases, with 7 bases between them. The CDR3 spans 12 residues. The CDR3 is CATSQAGNTIYF. The CDR3 DNA sequence: TGTGCCACCAGTCAGGCCGGAAACACCATATATTTT.

V usage is TRBV6-5 and J usage is TRBJ1-1; D not resolved. Germline lookup yields CDR1 MNHEY and CDR2 SVGAGI. CDR3 length: 13 residues. The V and J ends lost 6 bases and 0 bases respectively, with 8 bases between them. The CDR3 DNA sequence: TGTGCCAGCAGCTTCGTAATGAACACTGAAGCTTTCTTT. Protein sequence: CASSFVMNTEAFF.

This clone was detected only a few times. The gene calls are TRBV30 and TRBJ2-7, with TRBD1 matching 7 bases. Per the germline V gene, CDR1 is GTSNPN and CDR2 is SVGIG (reference sequence). The length of the CDR3 is 16 residues. Losses at the gene ends were 2 bases for V and 3 bases for J; bases not matched to a gene: 13. CDR3 loop: CAWSFTGTAAYYEQYF. The CDR3 DNA follows: TGTGCCTGGAGTTTTACCGGGACAGCAGCTTACTACGAGCAGTACTTC.

The V gene is TRBV2, the J gene TRBJ1-6, with a possible D match to TRBD1 (6 bases). The CDR3 runs to 15 residues. V was shortened by 4 bases and J by 11 bases, with 18 bases between the two germline ends. Germline CDR1 reads SNHLY; CDR2 reads FYNNEI. The CDR3 protein is CASSGDRTFVTPLHF. In nucleotides, the CDR3 is TGTGCCAGCAGTGGTGACAGGACGTTTGTGACACCCCTCCACTTT.

This clone was seen only once. The chain couples TRBV5-1 to TRBJ2-7; 11 positions agree with TRBD2. Per germline, CDR1 SGHRS and CDR2 YFSETQ. V was clipped by 0 bases and J by 9 bases; unmatched bases: 11. CDR3 length: 16 residues. CDR3 DNA sequence: TGCGCCAGCAGCTTGGCCGGGCAACTAGCGGGAGAGAGGCAGTACTTC. Its protein product is CASSLAGQLAGERQYF.

The gene calls are TRBV3-1 (or the pseudogene TRBV3-2) and TRBJ2-5; D perhaps matches TRBD2 (6 bases). V lost 4 bases and J lost 5, with 11 bases in between. The CDR3 covers 13 residues. Germline CDR1 LGHDT, CDR2 YNNKEL (reference sequence). For the CDR3, the DNA is TGTGCCAGCAGCCCCGGGACTGCGGAGACCCAGTACTTC. Its translation: CASSPGTAETQYF.

The J gene is TRBJ2-5, the V gene TRBV24-1; D uncertain. Trimming cost V 7 bases and J 1 base, with 12 bases left between them. Germline lookup yields CDR1 KGHDR and CDR2 SFDVKD. The CDR3 has 14 amino acids. The CDR3 reads CATSVGLGQETQYF. DNA for the CDR3: TGTGCCACCAGCGTAGGTCTAGGCCAAGAGACCCAGTACTTC.